A selection of T cell receptor beta chains follows, all from one sample in a study of neurological immune-mediated disorders. TCRdb called the 5' RACE reads again in MiXCR, with one record for every CDR3 protein. The data contain some 60,000 distinct CDR3 sequences, more than 4% of them singletons. The sequencing sample was made of PBMCs. The receptors were gathered from a woman aged 50 to 60 with multiple sclerosis. Each CDR3 is given with its conserved first and last residue. D genes are given only for firm matches. Clone size is shown for a subset of rows, as once, few, many or a class of expanded clone.

d_call cdr3_length j_call v_call clone_size cdr3_nt cdr3_aa
TRBD1 17 TRBJ2-4 TRBV7-9 many TGTGCCAGCAGCTTAGGACAGGGATCCCTAGCCAAAAACATTCAGTACTTC CASSLGQGSLAKNIQYF
TRBD1 13 TRBJ2-3 TRBV10-3 few TGTGCCATCAGTATGACAGGGACAGATACGCAGTATTTT CAISMTGTDTQYF
NA 13 TRBJ1-1 TRBV28 many TGTGCCAGCAGTCCCCATACTACAGGTCGAGCTTTCTTT CASSPHTTGRAFF
TRBD2 14 TRBJ2-1 TRBV10-2 many TGCGCCAGCAGCCCAGCGGGGACGTACAATGAGCAGTTCTTC CASSPAGTYNEQFF
NA 14 TRBJ2-1 TRBV7-9 many TGTGCCAGCAGCCTCGTGCAGGGTTTCAATGAGCAGTTCTTC CASSLVQGFNEQFF
NA 14 TRBJ2-3 TRBV19 few TGTGCCAGTAGTACCTCTGGGTACACGAATACGCAGTATTTT CASSTSGYTNTQYF
NA 17 TRBJ2-6 TRBV28 few TGTGCCAGCAGTTCCGGGACTGGAGTCTCTGGGGCCAAAGTCCTGACTTTC CASSSGTGVSGAKVLTF
NA 14 TRBJ2-3 TRBV2 many TGTGCCAGCAGTGTGGTCAGTCGCACAGATACGCAGTATTTT CASSVVSRTDTQYF
NA 14 TRBJ2-1 TRBV12-3/TRBV12-4 many TGTGCCAGCAGCGGCTGGAGCTCCTACAATGAGCAGTTCTTC CASSGWSSYNEQFF
TRBD1 17 TRBJ1-5 TRBV15 many TGTGCCACCAGTGACGAATTTTCCGGGACAGGGGTAGGGCCCCAGCATTTT CATSDEFSGTGVGPQHF
NA 14 TRBJ1-1 TRBV11-3 many TGTGCCAGCAGCTTAGTTAGGTCGGGAGGGGAAGCTTTCTTT CASSLVRSGGEAFF
NA 15 TRBJ1-2 TRBV5-1 few TGCGCCAGCAGAAATTTCGGACAGTCAAGCTATGGCTACACCTTC CASRNFGQSSYGYTF
NA 15 TRBJ2-2 TRBV5-1 many TGCGCCAGCAGCTCGACAGGCCCGAACACCGGGGAGCTGTTTTTT CASSSTGPNTGELFF
NA 12 TRBJ2-1 TRBV20-1 many TGCAGTGCTGACGACAGCTACAATGAGCAGTTCTTC CSADDSYNEQFF
NA 13 TRBJ2-2 TRBV5-1 NA TGCGCCAGCGGCGGGGCCGGCACCGGGGAGCTGTTTTTT CASGGAGTGELFF
NA 12 TRBJ2-7 TRBV6-2/TRBV6-3 few TGTGCCAGCCGGACAAGCTCCTACGAGCAGTACTTC CASRTSSYEQYF
TRBD1 16 TRBJ2-1 TRBV5-1 many TGCGCCAGCAGCCCCGGGACAGGGTTTTCCTACAATGAGCAGTTCTTC CASSPGTGFSYNEQFF
NA 16 TRBJ1-6 TRBV7-9 NA TGTGCCAGCAGCTTCTCCGGGACAAGAAATAATTCACCCCTCAACTTT CASSFSGTRNNSPLNF
NA 13 TRBJ1-5 TRBV2 many TGTGCCAGCAGTGACAGGGAAAATCAGCCCCAGCATTTT CASSDRENQPQHF
NA 17 TRBJ2-1 TRBV7-9 many TGTGCCAGCAGTCGGGTAAGGGACGCTGGATCCTACAATGAGCAGTTCTTC CASSRVRDAGSYNEQFF
NA 14 TRBJ1-4 TRBV14 many TGTGCCAGCAGCCGGGGGGGGCGTAATGAAAAACTGTTTTTT CASSRGGRNEKLFF
NA 15 TRBJ2-5 TRBV5-1 many TGCGCCAGCAGCTTGGCCCTACAGGGAAAAGAGACCCAGTACTTC CASSLALQGKETQYF
NA 11 TRBJ1-2 TRBV6-1 many TGTGCCGGCTTCCGGGGCTATGGCTACACCTTC CAGFRGYGYTF
NA 14 TRBJ2-3 TRBV6-6 many TGTGCCAGCAGTTACGGTGGTTTCACAGATACGCAGTATTTT CASSYGGFTDTQYF
TRBD1 14 TRBJ2-3 TRBV12-3/TRBV12-4 many TGTGCCAGCAGTATCGGGACAGTCACAGATACGCAGTATTTT CASSIGTVTDTQYF
NA 15 TRBJ2-7 TRBV5-5 many TGTGCCAGCATATCGGTCGGGGTCAGGGAGTACGAGCAGTACTTC CASISVGVREYEQYF
NA 12 TRBJ2-6 TRBV20-1 many TGCAGTGCCCAGGGAGGGGCCAACGTCCTGACTTTC CSAQGGANVLTF
NA 14 TRBJ1-2 TRBV5-1 many TGCGCCAGCAGCTTCCGGGACCGTAACTATGGCTACACCTTC CASSFRDRNYGYTF
TRBD1 14 TRBJ1-1 TRBV9 many TGTGCCAGCAGCATCGTTCAGGGGGACACTGAAGCTTTCTTT CASSIVQGDTEAFF
TRBD1 17 TRBJ2-1 TRBV29-1 many TGCAGCGTTGAAGATCGCGCCGGGACAGGGCAGTACAATGAGCAGTTCTTC CSVEDRAGTGQYNEQFF
NA 15 TRBJ1-3 TRBV4-3 many TGCGCCAGCAGCCAACGCTTCAAGTCTGGAAACACCATATATTTT CASSQRFKSGNTIYF
TRBD1 16 TRBJ2-1 TRBV7-6 many TGTGCCAGCAGCAACCAGGACAGGGGGGCCTACAATGAGCAGTTCTTC CASSNQDRGAYNEQFF
NA 14 TRBJ1-5 TRBV5-1 many TGCGCCAGCAGCTTGGAGGGTAGCAATCAGCCCCAGAATTTT CASSLEGSNQPQNF
TRBD2 15 TRBJ2-1 TRBV4-2 many TGTGCCAGCAGCCAAGATAGCGGGGCCTACAATGAGCAGTTCTTC CASSQDSGAYNEQFF
NA 13 TRBJ2-5 TRBV5-1 many TGCGCCAGCAGCACCGGTCAATGGGAGACCCAGTACTTC CASSTGQWETQYF
TRBD1 15 TRBJ1-3 TRBV12-3/TRBV12-4 many TGTGCCAGCACTCGGGGACAGGGGCCTGGAAACACCATATATTTT CASTRGQGPGNTIYF
NA 13 TRBJ2-1 TRBV7-2 many TGTGCCAGCAGCGTGGACCCATTCTCTGAGCAGTTCTTC CASSVDPFSEQFF